This entry concerns a single T cell receptor (beta chain). Sequence at one end of the junction differs from germline and may be a read error. This sample stems from a study of blood T cell repertoires in COVID-19. The data were produced by immunoSEQ multiplex PCR, yet TCRdb's version contains in-frame clones alone and is incomplete. The sample lists roughly 100,000 clones, 82% occurring once. The CDR3 is 14 amino acids. The V gene's germline CDR1 is MNHNY and CDR2 SVGAGI (reference sequence). Sequenced: peripheral blood. The receptor was derived from a woman over 75 with acute or convalescent COVID-19. The V gene is TRBV6-6, the J gene TRBJ1-5; no definite D call. In nucleotides, the CDR3 is TGTGCCAGCAATTACGCGGAGGTTAATCAGCCCCAGCATTTT. This codes for CASNYAEVNQPQHF.